The clone carrying this T cell receptor (beta chain) was seen many times. Its antigen is currently unknown. V shed 3 bases, J shed 1 base, and the junction held 8 bases outside the gene matches. The CDR3 contains 16 residues. CDR1 SGDLS and CDR2 YYNGEE come from the germline V gene. The record originates from a study of blood T cells in healthy people across ages. Findings and limits, study-wide: Correlation between TCR beta diversity and naive T cell percentage was strong. Any changes in expanded clonotypes were possibly confounded, as donor CMV status remained unknown. Naive and antigen-experienced cells were not separated, limiting conclusive comparison.

A second PCR of roughly 6 to 12 cycles used a sample-barcoded 5' primer and a J-beta primer mix. TCRdb recomputed calls from the 5' RACE reads with MiXCR, one row per CDR3 protein. Of approximately 680,000 distinct CDR3 sequences in the sample, approximately 29% were seen once. A minimum of 6 million PBMCs was isolated per sample. The chain couples TRBV9 to TRBJ2-3, with 7 bases matching TRBD2. Material for sequencing was blood. This receptor was obtained from a woman at least 80 years old in good health. The CDR3 is CASSGTIAGGTDTQYF. Here the CDR3 DNA reads TGTGCCAGCAGCGGAACCATAGCGGGCGGCACAGATACGCAGTATTTT.